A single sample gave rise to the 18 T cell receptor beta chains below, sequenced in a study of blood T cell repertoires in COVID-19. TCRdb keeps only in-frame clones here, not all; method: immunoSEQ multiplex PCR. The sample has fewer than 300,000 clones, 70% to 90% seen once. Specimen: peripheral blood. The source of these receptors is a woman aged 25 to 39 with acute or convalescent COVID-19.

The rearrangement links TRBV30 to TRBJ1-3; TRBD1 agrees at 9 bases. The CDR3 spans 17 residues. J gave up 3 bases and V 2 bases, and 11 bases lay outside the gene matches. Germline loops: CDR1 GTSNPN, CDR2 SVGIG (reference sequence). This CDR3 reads CAWSTYKQGALGNTIYF. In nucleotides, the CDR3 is TGTGCCTGGAGTACCTACAAACAGGGGGCGCTTGGAAACACCATATATTTT.

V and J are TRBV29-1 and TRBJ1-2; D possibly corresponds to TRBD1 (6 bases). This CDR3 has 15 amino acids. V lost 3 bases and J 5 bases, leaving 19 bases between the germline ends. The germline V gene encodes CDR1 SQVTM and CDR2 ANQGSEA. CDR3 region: CSVDETTPRGYGYTF. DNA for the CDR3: TGCAGCGTTGATGAGACAACCCCGAGGGGGTATGGCTACACCTTC.

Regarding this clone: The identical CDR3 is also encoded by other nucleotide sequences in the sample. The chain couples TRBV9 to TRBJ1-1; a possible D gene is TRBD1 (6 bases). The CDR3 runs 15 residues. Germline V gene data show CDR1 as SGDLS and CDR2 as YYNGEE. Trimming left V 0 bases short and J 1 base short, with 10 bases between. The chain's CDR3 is CASSVVQGQNTEAFF. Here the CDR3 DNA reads TGTGCCAGCAGCGTAGTTCAGGGGCAGAACACTGAAGCTTTCTTT.

The CDR3 here is CASSPPQASYEQYF. The CDR3 coding sequence is TGTGCCAGCTCACCACCGCAGGCTTCCTACGAGCAGTACTTC. V is TRBV18 and J is TRBJ2-7; D ambiguous. Per germline, CDR1 KGHSH and CDR2 LQKENI. CDR3 length equals 14 residues. V was clipped by 0 bases and J by 1 base, with 7 bases between them. The variable domain in full, with the rest retrieved from reference TRBV18 and TRBJ2-7, is NAGVMQNPRHLVRRRGQEARLRCSPMKGHSHVYWYRQLPEEGLKFMVYLQKENIIDESGMPKERFSAEFPKEGPSILRIQQVVRGDSAAYFCASSPPQASYEQYFGPGTRLTVT.

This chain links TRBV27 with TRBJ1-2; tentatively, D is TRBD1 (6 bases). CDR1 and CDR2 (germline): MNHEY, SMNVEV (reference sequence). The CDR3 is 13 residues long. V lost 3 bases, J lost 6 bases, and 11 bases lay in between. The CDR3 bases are TGTGCCAGCAGTTTGACAGGCCTAAATGGCTACACCTTC. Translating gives CASSLTGLNGYTF.

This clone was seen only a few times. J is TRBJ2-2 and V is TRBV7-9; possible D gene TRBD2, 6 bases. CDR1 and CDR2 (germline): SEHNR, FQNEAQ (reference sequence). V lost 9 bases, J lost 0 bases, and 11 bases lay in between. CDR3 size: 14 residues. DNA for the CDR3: TGTGCCAGTGGGGGGAGGCCGAACACCGGGGAGCTGTTTTTT. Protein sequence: CASGGRPNTGELFF.

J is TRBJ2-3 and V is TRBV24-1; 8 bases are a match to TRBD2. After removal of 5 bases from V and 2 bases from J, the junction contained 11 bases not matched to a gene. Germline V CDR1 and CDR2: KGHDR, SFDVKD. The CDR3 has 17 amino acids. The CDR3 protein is CATSGAGGSGNTDTQYF. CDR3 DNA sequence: TGTGCCACCAGTGGAGCCGGGGGTAGCGGGAACACAGATACGCAGTATTTT.

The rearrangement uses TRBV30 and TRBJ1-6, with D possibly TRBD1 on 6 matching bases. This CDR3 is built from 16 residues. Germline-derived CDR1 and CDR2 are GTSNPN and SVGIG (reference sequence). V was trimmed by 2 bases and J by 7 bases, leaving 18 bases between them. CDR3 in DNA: TGTGCCTGGAGTCCCCTCGGGGCAGGGGAAAATTCACCCCTCCACTTT. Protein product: CAWSPLGAGENSPLHF.

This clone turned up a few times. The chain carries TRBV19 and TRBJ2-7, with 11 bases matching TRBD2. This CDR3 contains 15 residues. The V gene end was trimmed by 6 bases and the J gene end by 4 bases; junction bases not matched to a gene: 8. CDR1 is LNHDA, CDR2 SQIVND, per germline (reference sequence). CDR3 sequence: CASRGVAGGPYEQYF. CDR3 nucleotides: TGTGCCAGTAGAGGGGTAGCGGGAGGGCCTTACGAGCAGTACTTC.

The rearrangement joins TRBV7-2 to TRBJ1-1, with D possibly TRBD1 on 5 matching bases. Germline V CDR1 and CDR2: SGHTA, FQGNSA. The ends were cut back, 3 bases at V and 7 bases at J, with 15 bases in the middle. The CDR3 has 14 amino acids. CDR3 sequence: CASSLGRASYEAFF. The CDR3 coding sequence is TGTGCCAGCAGCTTGGGCAGGGCCTCCTATGAAGCTTTCTTT.

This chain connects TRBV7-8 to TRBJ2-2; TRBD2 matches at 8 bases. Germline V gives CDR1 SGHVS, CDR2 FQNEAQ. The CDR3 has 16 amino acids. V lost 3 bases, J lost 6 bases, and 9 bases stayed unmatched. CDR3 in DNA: TGTGCCAGCAGCTTTTTGGGGACTAGATCCTCCGGGGAGCTGTTTTTT. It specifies CASSFLGTRSSGELFF.

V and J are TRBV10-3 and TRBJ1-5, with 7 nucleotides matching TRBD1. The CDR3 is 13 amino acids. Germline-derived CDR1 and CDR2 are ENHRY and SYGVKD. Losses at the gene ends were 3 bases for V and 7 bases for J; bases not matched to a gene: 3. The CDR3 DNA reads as TGTGCCATCAGTGACGAGGGGGCCCAGCCCCAGCATTTT. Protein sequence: CAISDEGAQPQHF.

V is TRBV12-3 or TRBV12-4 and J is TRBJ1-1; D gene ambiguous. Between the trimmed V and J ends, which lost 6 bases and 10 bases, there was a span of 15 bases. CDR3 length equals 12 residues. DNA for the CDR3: TGTGCCAGCAGCGTCCAGTTTTTAACAGCTTTCTTT. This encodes CASSVQFLTAFF.

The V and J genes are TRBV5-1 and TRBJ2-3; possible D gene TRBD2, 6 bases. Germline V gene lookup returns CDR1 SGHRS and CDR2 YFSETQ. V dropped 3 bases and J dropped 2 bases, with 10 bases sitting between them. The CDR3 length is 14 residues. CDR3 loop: CASSSLAATDTQYF. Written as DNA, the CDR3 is TGCGCCAGCAGCTCTTTAGCGGCCACAGATACGCAGTATTTT.

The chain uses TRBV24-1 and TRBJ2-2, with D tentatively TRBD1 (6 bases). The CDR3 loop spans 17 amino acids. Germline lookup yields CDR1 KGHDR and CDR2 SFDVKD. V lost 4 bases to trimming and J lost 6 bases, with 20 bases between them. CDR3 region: CATSEPVGAEGPGELFF. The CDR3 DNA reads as TGTGCCACCAGTGAACCGGTGGGGGCGGAAGGACCCGGGGAGCTGTTTTTT.

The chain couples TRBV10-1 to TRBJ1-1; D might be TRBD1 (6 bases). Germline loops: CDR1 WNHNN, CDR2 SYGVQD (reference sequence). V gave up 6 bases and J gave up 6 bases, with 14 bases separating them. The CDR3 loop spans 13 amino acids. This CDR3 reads CASRGGGASEAFF. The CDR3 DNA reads TGCGCCAGCAGGGGCGGGGGCGCCTCTGAAGCTTTCTTT.

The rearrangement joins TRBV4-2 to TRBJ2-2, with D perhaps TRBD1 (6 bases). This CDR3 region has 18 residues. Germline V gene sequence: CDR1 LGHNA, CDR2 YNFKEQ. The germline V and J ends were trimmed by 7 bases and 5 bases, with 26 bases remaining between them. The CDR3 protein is CASNQPGIGGDRTGELFF. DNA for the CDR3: TGTGCCAGCAACCAGCCCGGGATAGGGGGAGACAGAACCGGGGAGCTGTTTTTT.

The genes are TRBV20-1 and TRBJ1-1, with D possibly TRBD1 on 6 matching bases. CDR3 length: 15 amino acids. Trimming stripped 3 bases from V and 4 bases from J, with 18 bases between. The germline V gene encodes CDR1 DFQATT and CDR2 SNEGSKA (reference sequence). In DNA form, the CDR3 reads TGCAGTGCTAGTCGCGGCAGGGGCTTGGGCACTGAAGCTTTCTTT. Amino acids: CSASRGRGLGTEAFF.